This is a list of T cell receptor beta chains from one sample in a study of control samples from healthy donors and cancer patients. The repertoire was sequenced with immunoSEQ multiplex PCR; TCRdb's copy has only in-frame clones and lacks some. The data hold more than 150,000 clones, with roughly 92% observed a single time. Sequenced sample: blood. The receptor set was obtained from a woman in her 30s in good health. CDR3s leave out the opening cysteine and the closing phenylalanine or tryptophan. Fields, in order: D gene, V gene, CDR3 length, CDR3 protein. The D gene is left open where the match is weak.

D: .; V: TRBV7-2; length: 13; CDR3: ASSSQRSSYNEQF
D: .; V: TRBV12-3/TRBV12-4; length: 11; CDR3: ASSMTGRQDQY
D: .; V: TRBV29-1; length: 11; CDR3: SVDKGVGGELF
D: .; V: TRBV28; length: 12; CDR3: ASTSSSSSYEQY
D: .; V: TRBV7-9; length: 15; CDR3: ASSSTSGEHNTGELF
D: .; V: TRBV5-1; length: 13; CDR3: ASNLGTGNTGELF
D: .; V: TRBV5-1; length: 14; CDR3: ASNSITGINSYEQY
D: .; V: TRBV10-3; length: 10; CDR3: AISGGGETQY
D: .; V: TRBV5-1; length: 16; CDR3: ASSSAIITGPSSYEQY
D: .; V: TRBV11-2; length: 10; CDR3: ASSLAGNTIY
D: .; V: TRBV19; length: 10; CDR3: ASSAGNQKLF
D: TRBD1; V: TRBV30; length: 13; CDR3: AWSGKTGTNSPLH
D: .; V: TRBV6-4; length: 11; CDR3: ASSDSTPNEQF
D: TRBD2; V: TRBV19; length: 15; CDR3: ASSRGSSGTTYNEQF
D: TRBD1; V: TRBV4-1; length: 12; CDR3: ASSQGQGPDTQY
D: TRBD1; V: TRBV2; length: 13; CDR3: ASSDAGQGEDGYT
D: .; V: TRBV27; length: 12; CDR3: ASSLSEVTDTQY
D: TRBD1; V: TRBV9; length: 13; CDR3: ASSVAGTANQPQH
D: .; V: TRBV24-1; length: 13; CDR3: ATSDPWGGGGIQY
D: .; V: TRBV27; length: 12; CDR3: ASSGGGETYEQY
D: .; V: TRBV24-1; length: 12; CDR3: ATSDNPPSYGYT
D: .; V: TRBV9; length: 12; CDR3: ASSGGLAATEQY
D: .; V: TRBV28; length: 16; CDR3: ASSLSVRRTSTNEKLF
D: TRBD2; V: TRBV19; length: 14; CDR3: ASRLGLAGVTGELF
D: .; V: TRBV3-1/TRBV3-2; length: 12; CDR3: ASTIRGPGNTIY
D: .; V: TRBV2; length: 12; CDR3: ASSSQGGNQPQH
D: .; V: TRBV4-3; length: 12; CDR3: ASSQDPGLIPRY
D: .; V: TRBV5-4; length: 12; CDR3: ASSRGLGYQPQH
D: .; V: TRBV6-5; length: 12; CDR3: ASSIRDGPYEQY
D: .; V: TRBV10-3; length: 13; CDR3: AISERIPVTGELF
D: .; V: TRBV10-3; length: 12; CDR3: AISDLGGKDTQY
D: .; V: TRBV4-1; length: 14; CDR3: ASSQVTANMNQPQH
D: .; V: TRBV28; length: 12; CDR3: ASSLLSPGTEAF